This TCR beta chain was recovered during a study of post-analysis software for immune sequencing data. The TCR beta cDNA libraries contained unique molecular identifiers. One entry per CDR3 protein, called by TCRdb with MiXCR from the PCR reads. The data hold 350,000 to 450,000 distinct CDR3 sequences, with less than 40% observed a single time. This clonotype was seen a handful of times. Its target is not known. Broader study findings: A few TRBV segments (TRBV5-6, TRBV5-1 and TRBV20-1 among them) occurred more frequently in patients than in controls.

The CDR3 loop spans 16 amino acids. The germline V gene has CDR1 SQVTM and CDR2 ANQGSEA. Trimming took 8 bases from V and 5 from J; bases not matched to a gene: 11. This receptor was identified in a girl aged 5-17 years with multiple sclerosis. The material sequenced was blood. The chain is built from TRBV29-1 and TRBJ2-5; 16 bases align to TRBD2. The DNA for the CDR3 is TGCAGCTGGGTGGGGACTAGCGGGGGGGCCATGGAGACCCAGTACTTC. It is translated as CSWVGTSGGAMETQYF. Combining the CDR3 with reference TRBV29-1 and TRBJ2-5 gives the whole variable domain SAVISQKPSRDICQRGTSLTIQCQVDSQVTMMFWYRQQPGQSLTLIATANQGSEATYESGFVIDKFPISRPNLTFSTLTVSNMSPEDSSIYLCSWVGTSGGAMETQYFGPGTRLLVL.